This T cell receptor (beta chain) derives from a study of T cell responses to AZD1222 COVID-19 vaccine (dated by TCRdb to the early 2020s). Regarding the complete study: AZD1222 recipients whose second dose came at about 4 weeks and those whose second dose came at about 12 weeks were combined into one group, since spike-specific TCR depth and breadth did not differ between the two schedules. Trial participants were enrolled by age into 18-55, 56-69 and 70-plus year subgroups, with roughly 150, 30 and 60 TCR-sequenced participants respectively. A total of 230 to 250 trial participants underwent TCR sequencing, of whom 207 received two doses of AZD1222 and about 26 received two doses of the MenACWY control vaccine.

The CDR3 regions of human TCRbeta chains were analyzed by immunosequencing. As for how the authors treated the data: TCRs in the repertoires were compared against a reference library of SARS-CoV-2-specific TCRs that had been generated with the MIRA antigen-specificity platform. Breadth was defined as the fraction of unique TCRs that were SARS-CoV-2-associated. Depth was defined as the fraction of total T cells that were SARS-CoV-2-associated. Using the MIRA data, every spike-specific TCR was mapped to the spike region that the TCR reacted to and assigned to either a CD4 or a CD8 class. Log10-transformed breadth and depth values were compared by one-way ANOVA with Sidak's multiple comparisons tests. Imported from immuneACCESS, the table was reduced by TCRdb to in-frame sequences with V and J called. These copies leave out some clones; in studies compared against another copy, an unresolved V gene accounts for under half, and the cause of the remainder is not known. The V and J calls and the clone size are those of that table, but D and trimming were determined from the DNA. This sample has around 30,000 clones in its table, and approximately 93% of those were observed once. Around 8.1% of the sample lies in the top ten.

Broad study findings and their caveats: Conclusions about previously exposed vaccinees are limited, since just six AZD1222 recipients were seropositive for SARS-CoV-2 at baseline. The vaccine-associated CD4 TCRs covered the entire spike protein, and the dominant responses fell in regions 160-218 and 743-854. Because no samples from the day 14 peak response were available, repertoires could be characterized only after the peak T cell response. Spike-specific TCR breadth and depth rose significantly after two AZD1222 doses compared with day 0 and with MenACWY recipients. In the small 56-69-year group, the increase in depth fell short of significance, most likely because of low power. Most participants were white British and females outnumbered males, and the authors suggested that clonal diversity may have been underestimated. Epitopes outside the regions mutated in the B.1.351 and B.1.1.7 variants were reportedly recognized by nearly half of the unique spike-specific TCRs.

Via the germline V gene, CDR1 is MGHRA and CDR2 YSYEKL. The CDR3 covers 15 residues, taking in both the cysteine and the phenylalanine. Only the CDR3 region is kept as DNA, spanning 45 bases read in frame from base 1. The germline ends are 10 bases apart after V is trimmed by 4 bases and J by 0 bases. This specimen's time point label, interpreted: baseline before first vaccination. Samples from vaccinated people were obtained from the UK trials COV001 and COV002, which included a single-blind randomized controlled phase 2/3 trial of AZD1222 (ChAdOx1 nCoV-19) in healthy adults. For TCRbeta chain sequencing, PBMC samples were collected from trial participants at day 0 and at day 28 after the second dose. Points on this clone: Its binding antigen is unknown. Per-base quality was not reported, and no clone a single base away is much larger than it.

This chain is built from TRBV4-1 and TRBJ1-3; the D gene identity is not certain. The clonotype comes from an adult in good health. The source was peripheral blood, collected on day 0 of AZD1222 vaccination. The DNA sequence is TGCGCCAGCAGCCCTCGAGAGGGCTCTGGAAACACCATATATTTT. This encodes CASSPREGSGNTIYF.